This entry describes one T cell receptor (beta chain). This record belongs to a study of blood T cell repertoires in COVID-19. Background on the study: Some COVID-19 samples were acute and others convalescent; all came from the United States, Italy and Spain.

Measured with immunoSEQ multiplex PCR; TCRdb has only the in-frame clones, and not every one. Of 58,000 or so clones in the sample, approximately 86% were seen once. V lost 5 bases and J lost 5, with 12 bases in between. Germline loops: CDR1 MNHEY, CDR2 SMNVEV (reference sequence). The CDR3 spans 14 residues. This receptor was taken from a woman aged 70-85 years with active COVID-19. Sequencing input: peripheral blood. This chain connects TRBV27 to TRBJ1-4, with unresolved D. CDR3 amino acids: CASSAIGLNEKLFF. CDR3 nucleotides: TGTGCCAGCAGTGCCATTGGGCTGAATGAAAAACTGTTTTTT.